This is a list of T cell receptor beta chains from one sample in a study of shared clonotypes between healthy human individuals. Assay: immunoSEQ multiplex PCR; the TCRdb copy retains only in-frame clones and omits some. The sample holds about 2 million clones, 85% to 95% seen once. The sequenced sample was naive CD4+ T cells sorted from blood. The receptors stem from a man aged 18 to 35 in good health. Both conserved end residues are part of each CDR3. D genes are given only for firm matches. Where a row states a size, it is once, few, many or the class of an expanded clone; other rows omit it.

j_call v_call clone_size d_call cdr3_nt cdr3_aa
TRBJ1-4 TRBV7-9 NA NA TGTGCCAGCAGCTTCTCCCTGGCTAATGAAAAACTGTTTTTT CASSFSLANEKLFF
TRBJ2-2 TRBV30 NA NA TGTGCCTGGATGGCCGGGGCCGCGAACACCGGGGAGCTGTTTTTT CAWMAGAANTGELFF
TRBJ2-7 TRBV11-2 NA NA TGTGCCAGCAGCTTAGCGCTAGCTGCGCTTGGTTACGAGCAGTACTTC CASSLALAALGYEQYF
TRBJ2-7 TRBV6-1 NA TRBD2 TGTGCCAGCTGTAGCGGGAGGGCCGTCTACGAGCAGTACTTC CASCSGRAVYEQYF
TRBJ2-2 TRBV2 NA TRBD2 TGTGCCAGCAGTGCTAGCGGGACCCACACCGGGGAGCTGTTTTTT CASSASGTHTGELFF
TRBJ1-4 TRBV28 NA NA TGTGCCAGCAGTCCGCCCTTAGGGTGGGGTAAGAAGGAAAAACTGTTTTTT CASSPPLGWGKKEKLFF
TRBJ2-3 TRBV10-2 NA TRBD2 TGCGCCAGCAGTACCGAAGGGACTAGCGCGCAGTATTTT CASSTEGTSAQYF
TRBJ2-2 TRBV6-6 NA TRBD1 TGTGCCAGCAACCGACAGGGGCAAACCGGGGAGCTGTTTTTT CASNRQGQTGELFF
TRBJ2-3 TRBV25-1 NA NA TGTGCCAGCAGTCCCTCCCCTCTCCCTACGCAGTATTTT CASSPSPLPTQYF
TRBJ2-3 TRBV5-1 NA TRBD1 TGCGCCAGCAGCTCCGGACAGGGCACGCAGTATTTT CASSSGQGTQYF
TRBJ1-6 TRBV2 NA TRBD1 TGTGCCAGCAGTGTGGGACAGGGTTCCCTCCACTTT CASSVGQGSLHF
TRBJ1-2 TRBV6-5 NA NA TGTGCCAGCAGTTACTCAGGAATGGAACCTAACTATGGCTACACCTTC CASSYSGMEPNYGYTF
TRBJ1-5 TRBV2 NA NA TGTGCCAGCAGTGACCAGCTAAATCAGCCCCAGCATTTT CASSDQLNQPQHF
TRBJ1-2 TRBV18 NA NA TGTGCCAGCTCACCCCAACAGGAAAACTATGGCTACACCTTC CASSPQQENYGYTF
TRBJ1-3 TRBV9 once NA TGTGCCAGCAGCGCAAGCGACCGGAGCTCTGGAAACACCATATATTTT CASSASDRSSGNTIYF
TRBJ2-3 TRBV5-6 NA NA TGTGCCAGCACCAGGCTCGCGGCCAGCACAGATACGCAGTATTTT CASTRLAASTDTQYF
TRBJ2-5 TRBV5-1 NA NA TGCGCCAGCAGCTCCCTTTTGGTCCCAAAGACCCAGTACTTC CASSSLLVPKTQYF
TRBJ2-7 TRBV6-5 NA NA TGTGCCAGCAGTCGTACCAGCTACGAGCAGTACTTC CASSRTSYEQYF
TRBJ2-2 TRBV5-1 NA TRBD2 TGCGCCAGCAGCTGGGGGGGTAGCGGCGCGAACACCGGGGAGCTGTTTTTT CASSWGGSGANTGELFF
TRBJ2-7 TRBV7-2 NA NA TGTGCCAGCAGCTTAAACCCCACTTGGGGGGCGAGCTCCTACGAGCAGTACTTC CASSLNPTWGASSYEQYF
TRBJ2-3 TRBV19 once NA TGTGCCAGTAGTATAAGGGACTCCCGATTGTCAGATACGCAGTATTTT CASSIRDSRLSDTQYF
TRBJ2-3 TRBV7-2 NA NA TGTGCCAGCAGCTTAGGATGGGGAGATACGCAGTATTTT CASSLGWGDTQYF